The 17 T cell receptor beta chains presented below share a single source sample, sequenced in a study of blood T cell repertoires in COVID-19. Libraries were prepared by immunoSEQ multiplex PCR; TCRdb keeps only in-frame clonotypes and omits some of them. The sample includes about 34,000 clones, less than 95% of them seen just once. The sample comprised peripheral blood. The receptors stem from an elderly man with acute or convalescent COVID-19.

This clone showed up just a few times. This rearrangement joins TRBV6-6 to TRBJ1-2, with a tentative D call TRBD1 (5 bases). V was shortened by 5 bases and J by 4 bases, with 11 bases between the two germline ends. From germline, CDR1 is MNHNY and CDR2 SVGAGI (reference sequence). This CDR3 comprises 13 residues. This CDR3 reads CASSPTDRYGYTF. Here the CDR3 DNA reads TGTGCCAGCAGTCCGACAGATCGCTATGGCTACACCTTC.

V gene TRBV7-9 combines with J gene TRBJ1-2; a weak D match, TRBD1 (6 bases). The CDR3 length is 16 residues. The germline V gene encodes CDR1 SEHNR and CDR2 FQNEAQ (reference sequence). Between the trimmed V and J ends, which lost 6 bases and 10 bases, there was a span of 27 bases. The CDR3 DNA is TGTGCCAGCAGTCCAAGGGGGTTCGACACCCCCGGCGACTACACCTTC. Protein product: CASSPRGFDTPGDYTF.

The V call is TRBV12-1, the J call TRBJ1-3. TRBV12-1 is designated a pseudogene. This CDR3 comprises 16 residues. CDR3 coding DNA: TGTGCCAGCAGCTATCGTCCGGGGATCTCTGGAAACACCATATATTTT. Encoded protein: CASSYRPGISGNTIYF.

The chain is built from TRBV11-2 and TRBJ2-7; TRBD2 might be the D (5 bases). The CDR3 has 17 amino acids. Germline loops: CDR1 SGHAT, CDR2 FQNNGV. V was cut by 4 bases and J by 3 bases, with 22 bases left in between. The CDR3 spells CASSSERRPAIGYEQYF. As DNA, the CDR3 is TGTGCCAGCAGCTCAGAGAGGAGGCCTGCTATAGGCTACGAGCAGTACTTC.

This chain links TRBV30 with TRBJ2-7; the D gene is possibly TRBD1 (5 bases). Between the trimmed V and J ends, which lost 1 base and 6 bases, there was a span of 13 bases. The CDR3 sequence is 13 residues long. CDR1 GTSNPN and CDR2 SVGIG come from the germline V gene (reference sequence). CDR3 in amino acids: CAWSETVWGEQYF. The CDR3 coding sequence is TGTGCCTGGAGTGAGACAGTCTGGGGCGAGCAGTACTTC.

The J gene is TRBJ2-4, the V gene TRBV15; 11 bases are a match to TRBD2. Germline values: CDR1 LNHNV, CDR2 YYDKDF (reference sequence). CDR3 length: 19 amino acids. V shed 0 bases, J shed 2 bases, and the junction held 9 bases outside the gene matches. The CDR3: CATSRDPSSGGASKNIQYF. The CDR3 DNA reads as TGTGCCACCAGCAGAGACCCTAGTAGCGGGGGGGCCTCCAAAAACATTCAGTACTTC.

This chain connects TRBV15 to TRBJ1-2, with 10 bases fitting TRBD1. Unmatched junction bases numbered 18, after V lost 0 bases and J lost 2 bases. This CDR3 contains 21 residues. CDR1 is LNHNV, CDR2 YYDKDF, per germline (reference sequence). The DNA of the CDR3 is TGTGCCACCAGCAGAGACAGGCCATTAATCCCGGGACAGGGGTGGAACTATGGCTACACCTTC. This sequence encodes CATSRDRPLIPGQGWNYGYTF.

J is TRBJ1-1 and V is TRBV2; 10 bases fit TRBD1. CDR1 and CDR2 from the germline V gene are SNHLY and FYNNEI. The CDR3 is 15 amino acids. V shed 5 bases, J shed 6 bases, and the junction held 9 bases outside the gene matches. CDR3 region: CASSPTTGGGSEAFF. CDR3 in DNA: TGTGCCAGCAGTCCAACGACAGGGGGCGGCTCTGAAGCTTTCTTT.

The V and J genes are TRBV10-3 and TRBJ2-3; 8 nucleotides align to TRBD2. CDR1 ENHRY and CDR2 SYGVKD come from the germline V gene. The V gene end was trimmed by 4 bases and the J gene end by 2 bases; junction bases not matched to a gene: 5. The CDR3 totals 15 residues. The CDR3 sequence: CAISGISGNTDTQYF. The CDR3 nucleotides are TGTGCCATCAGTGGAATTAGCGGGAACACAGATACGCAGTATTTT.

This clone was recorded only once. V usage is TRBV3-1 (or the pseudogene TRBV3-2) and J usage is TRBJ2-7, with D hard to call. CDR3 length equals 13 residues. In germline, CDR1 is LGHDT, CDR2 YNNKEL (reference sequence). Trimming cost V 4 bases and J 3 bases, with 10 bases left between them. The CDR3 spells CASSPRLNYEQYF. In DNA, the CDR3 is TGTGCCAGCAGCCCCCGACTGAACTACGAGCAGTACTTC.

This clone appeared a single time. The rearrangement links TRBV25-1 to TRBJ1-4, with 8 bases identical to TRBD1. Trimming took 2 bases from V and 10 from J; bases not matched to a gene: 15. The CDR3 has 17 amino acids. Looked up from germline, CDR1 is MGHDK and CDR2 is SYGVNS. The CDR3 DNA is TGTGCCAGCAGTGAAAGAGACAGGGGACCGACGGTTGGAAAACTGTTTTTT. Its translation is CASSERDRGPTVGKLFF.

V and J are TRBV7-9 and TRBJ2-5; 7 bases line up with TRBD1. The CDR3 has 13 amino acids. Per germline, CDR1 SEHNR and CDR2 FQNEAQ (reference sequence). The trim removed 10 bases at V and 9 bases at J, leaving 14 bases unmatched. The chain's CDR3 is CATKVGTAMSQYF. CDR3 bases: TGTGCCACCAAAGTGGGGACAGCGATGTCCCAGTACTTC.

This chain uses TRBV11-3 with TRBJ2-1; TRBD1 matches at 8 bases. The CDR3 consists of 14 residues. CDR1 SGHNT and CDR2 YENEEA come from the germline V gene. Germline trimming cut 4 bases from V and 9 bases from J; bases unmatched to any gene: 8. The CDR3 loop reads CASSSRQGLGEQFF. CDR3 sequence (DNA): TGTGCCAGCAGCTCCCGACAGGGGTTGGGTGAGCAGTTCTTC.

The chain recombines TRBV7-6 with TRBJ2-2, with D unclear. CDR3 length: 15 residues. Germline V gene sequence: CDR1 SGHVS, CDR2 FNYEAQ. The V gene lost 7 bases and the J gene lost 0 bases, with 12 bases spanning the gap. CDR3 amino acids: CASTLLTTNTGELFF. The CDR3, as DNA: TGTGCCAGCACTCTTTTGACAACGAACACCGGGGAGCTGTTTTTT.

This clone occurred a few times. The V call is TRBV5-1, the J call TRBJ1-4, with D unclear. Trimming left V 0 bases short and J 2 bases short, with 8 bases between. CDR1 is SGHRS, CDR2 YFSETQ, per germline. This CDR3 spans 15 amino acids. CDR3 nucleotides: TGCGCCAGCAGCTTGGGCGTATTTACTAATGAAAAACTGTTTTTT. Translation gives CASSLGVFTNEKLFF.

The V and J genes are TRBV2 and TRBJ2-3; D uncertain. Germline V gene lookup returns CDR1 SNHLY and CDR2 FYNNEI. The CDR3 loop spans 14 amino acids. Deletions cut 5 bases from V and 0 bases from J, with 9 bases between. The CDR3 sequence: CASSQLSSTDTQYF. In DNA, the CDR3 is TGTGCCAGCAGTCAACTTTCTAGCACAGATACGCAGTATTTT.

This rearrangement joins TRBV27 to TRBJ1-4; D ambiguous. CDR3 size: 18 residues. Germline CDR1 MNHEY, CDR2 SMNVEV (reference sequence). The V gene lost 4 bases and the J gene lost 2 bases, with 20 bases spanning the gap. The CDR3 nucleotides read TGTGCCAGCAGTTCAATTATGAGTTGGGGAGCGACTAATGAAAAACTGTTTTTT. Protein: CASSSIMSWGATNEKLFF. Full variable domain (missing parts from reference TRBV27 and TRBJ1-4): EAQVTQNPRYLITVTGKKLTVTCSQNMNHEYMSWYRQDPGLGLRQIYYSMNVEVTDKGDVPEGYKVSRKEKRNFPLILESPSPNQTSLYFCASSSIMSWGATNEKLFFGSGTQLSVL.